Listed below are T cell receptor beta chains from one sample, sequenced in a study of vaccination effects on CD4 cells after COVID-19. The repertoire was sequenced with immunoSEQ multiplex PCR; TCRdb's copy has only in-frame clones and lacks some. This sample has about 59,000 clones; about 73% occur once, and the top ten carry roughly 2%. The antigens these receptors bind are not known. The sequencing here drew on CD4+ T cells from PBMCs cultured with HCoV-OC43 spike peptides, taken after COVID-19 vaccination. The source of these receptors is a human donor who received a COVID-19 vaccine. Each CDR3 is given with its conserved first and last residue. The order of the fields is clone size, V gene, J gene, D gene, CDR3 DNA, CDR3 protein. A D gene is named only where the DNA matches it firmly. The size entry is marked missing in some rows and otherwise reads once, few, many or a size class.

clone_size: NA
v_call: TRBV7-2
j_call: TRBJ2-5
d_call: NA
cdr3_nt: TGTGCCAGCAGCCGACCGGGCGAGACCCAGTACTTC
cdr3_aa: CASSRPGETQYF

clone_size: NA
v_call: TRBV6-5
j_call: TRBJ1-1
d_call: NA
cdr3_nt: TGTGCCAGCAGGAGAGGGACAAAGTGGACTGAAGCTTTCTTT
cdr3_aa: CASRRGTKWTEAFF

clone_size: NA
v_call: TRBV9
j_call: TRBJ1-4
d_call: NA
cdr3_nt: TGTGCCAGCGCCGAAGGGGGGCTGGGCGAAAAACTGTTTTTT
cdr3_aa: CASAEGGLGEKLFF

clone_size: few
v_call: TRBV7-3
j_call: TRBJ1-6
d_call: NA
cdr3_nt: TGTGCCAGCAGCTTAAATCAGGGGCGGAATTCACCCCTCCACTTT
cdr3_aa: CASSLNQGRNSPLHF

clone_size: NA
v_call: TRBV29-1
j_call: TRBJ1-3
d_call: TRBD1
cdr3_nt: TGCAGCGCGGACAGGGAAGGAGGAAACACCATATATTTT
cdr3_aa: CSADREGGNTIYF

clone_size: NA
v_call: TRBV3-1/TRBV3-2
j_call: TRBJ2-3
d_call: NA
cdr3_nt: TGTGCCAGCAGCCAAGGAGACTCCCAATACACAGATACGCAGTATTTT
cdr3_aa: CASSQGDSQYTDTQYF

clone_size: NA
v_call: TRBV5-1
j_call: TRBJ1-5
d_call: NA
cdr3_nt: TGCGCCAGCAGCTCGGACGGGGGCCTTCAGCCCCAGCATTTT
cdr3_aa: CASSSDGGLQPQHF

clone_size: NA
v_call: TRBV29-1
j_call: TRBJ2-5
d_call: NA
cdr3_nt: TGCAGCGTTGTAAGTCATTCGGAGACCCAGTACTTC
cdr3_aa: CSVVSHSETQYF

clone_size: once
v_call: TRBV2
j_call: TRBJ1-6
d_call: NA
cdr3_nt: TGTGCCAGCACCGGACCCGGGCAGGATTCACCCCTCCACTTT
cdr3_aa: CASTGPGQDSPLHF

clone_size: NA
v_call: TRBV7-2
j_call: TRBJ2-3
d_call: NA
cdr3_nt: TGTGCCAGCAGACTACAGGCCACAGATACGCAGTATTTT
cdr3_aa: CASRLQATDTQYF

clone_size: NA
v_call: TRBV10-1
j_call: TRBJ2-5
d_call: NA
cdr3_nt: TGCGCCAGCAGTGAGTCAAACGGCGTGACACAAGAGACCCAGTACTTC
cdr3_aa: CASSESNGVTQETQYF

clone_size: NA
v_call: TRBV7-9
j_call: TRBJ2-5
d_call: NA
cdr3_nt: TGTGCCAGCAGCTTTCAGGGACAAGAGACCCAGTACTTC
cdr3_aa: CASSFQGQETQYF

clone_size: NA
v_call: TRBV4-3
j_call: TRBJ2-5
d_call: NA
cdr3_nt: TGCGCCAGCAGCCGGAGACTAGTGGAGACCCAGTACTTC
cdr3_aa: CASSRRLVETQYF

clone_size: NA
v_call: TRBV30
j_call: TRBJ1-2
d_call: NA
cdr3_nt: TGTGCCTGGAGGACACCCGGCTCCGGGGCCAGTGGCTACACCTTC
cdr3_aa: CAWRTPGSGASGYTF

clone_size: NA
v_call: TRBV6-5
j_call: TRBJ1-6
d_call: NA
cdr3_nt: TGTGCCGCGAACAGGTTCTCCTATAATTCACCCCTCCACTTT
cdr3_aa: CAANRFSYNSPLHF

clone_size: NA
v_call: TRBV28
j_call: TRBJ2-2
d_call: TRBD2
cdr3_nt: TGTGCCAGCAGCGAGCGGGGGGGAAGCACCGGGGAGCTGTTTTTT
cdr3_aa: CASSERGGSTGELFF

clone_size: once
v_call: TRBV11-2
j_call: TRBJ2-3
d_call: TRBD1
cdr3_nt: TGTGCCAGCAGCCGGGGGACAGGGGGAGTAGGGATCACAGATACGCAGTATTTT
cdr3_aa: CASSRGTGGVGITDTQYF

clone_size: NA
v_call: TRBV2
j_call: TRBJ2-4
d_call: NA
cdr3_nt: TGTGCCAGCAGTCGGTGGGTCGAGACCAAAAACATTCAGTACTTC
cdr3_aa: CASSRWVETKNIQYF

clone_size: NA
v_call: TRBV2
j_call: TRBJ1-5
d_call: TRBD1
cdr3_nt: TGTGCCAGCAACCTGGACAGGACCTATAGCAATCAGCCCCAGCATTTT
cdr3_aa: CASNLDRTYSNQPQHF

clone_size: NA
v_call: TRBV4-1
j_call: TRBJ1-3
d_call: NA
cdr3_nt: TGCGCCAGCAGCCAGAGAGCTCGATTCCGGTCGCGTGCTGGAAACACCATATATTTT
cdr3_aa: CASSQRARFRSRAGNTIYF

clone_size: NA
v_call: TRBV5-1
j_call: TRBJ2-1
d_call: TRBD2
cdr3_nt: TGCGCCAGCAGCCAAAGGACTAGCGGGGAAGGCAATGAGCAGTTCTTC
cdr3_aa: CASSQRTSGEGNEQFF

clone_size: NA
v_call: TRBV12-3/TRBV12-4
j_call: TRBJ2-3
d_call: NA
cdr3_nt: TGTGCCAGCAGCCGCCGGACGGAGAATACGCAGTATTTT
cdr3_aa: CASSRRTENTQYF

clone_size: NA
v_call: TRBV10-3
j_call: TRBJ2-5
d_call: NA
cdr3_nt: TGTGCCATCAGTTCGGGGAGTATTTATGAAGAGACCCAGTACTTC
cdr3_aa: CAISSGSIYEETQYF

clone_size: NA
v_call: TRBV18
j_call: TRBJ2-1
d_call: NA
cdr3_nt: TGTGCCAGCTCACCACAACGACTAGGTTACAATGAGCAGTTCTTC
cdr3_aa: CASSPQRLGYNEQFF

clone_size: few
v_call: TRBV6-5
j_call: TRBJ1-5
d_call: NA
cdr3_nt: TGTGCCAGCAGTACACAGGTTGGGCTTAATCAGCCCCAGCATTTT
cdr3_aa: CASSTQVGLNQPQHF

clone_size: NA
v_call: TRBV6-1
j_call: TRBJ2-1
d_call: TRBD1
cdr3_nt: TGTGCCAGCAGTGATAGACAGGGGTTTCAGTTCTTC
cdr3_aa: CASSDRQGFQFF

clone_size: NA
v_call: TRBV19
j_call: TRBJ2-3
d_call: TRBD2
cdr3_nt: TGTGCCAGTAGTCGGCTAGCGGGGACCCCTAGCACAGATACGCAGTATTTT
cdr3_aa: CASSRLAGTPSTDTQYF

clone_size: NA
v_call: TRBV5-1
j_call: TRBJ1-2
d_call: TRBD1
cdr3_nt: TGCGCCAGCAGCTGGGGGCAGGGGGCGAACTATGGCTACACCTTC
cdr3_aa: CASSWGQGANYGYTF

clone_size: NA
v_call: TRBV5-1
j_call: TRBJ1-1
d_call: NA
cdr3_nt: TGCGCCAGCAGCCCGAGGTGGGGGCGAGGGAACACTGAAGCTTTCTTT
cdr3_aa: CASSPRWGRGNTEAFF

clone_size: NA
v_call: TRBV19
j_call: TRBJ1-6
d_call: NA
cdr3_nt: TGTGCCAGTGCCCCAGGGCAAAATTCACCCCTCCACTTT
cdr3_aa: CASAPGQNSPLHF

clone_size: NA
v_call: TRBV24-1
j_call: TRBJ2-2
d_call: TRBD1
cdr3_nt: TGTGCCACCAGTGATTTATCAGGGGCTCAGGGGGCTTTCGGGGAGCTGTTTTTT
cdr3_aa: CATSDLSGAQGAFGELFF

clone_size: NA
v_call: TRBV6-6
j_call: TRBJ1-6
d_call: NA
cdr3_nt: TGTGCCAGCAGCCCTCGAAACAGGGCTCATAATTCACCCCTCCACTTT
cdr3_aa: CASSPRNRAHNSPLHF

clone_size: NA
v_call: TRBV10-1
j_call: TRBJ2-5
d_call: NA
cdr3_nt: TGCGCCAGCAGTGAGGGACGAGGGGCAACTCAAGAGACCCAGTACTTC
cdr3_aa: CASSEGRGATQETQYF

clone_size: NA
v_call: TRBV2
j_call: TRBJ1-5
d_call: NA
cdr3_nt: TGTGCCAGCAGTCCGGACAAAAAGGATCAGCCCCAGCATTTT
cdr3_aa: CASSPDKKDQPQHF

clone_size: NA
v_call: TRBV15
j_call: TRBJ2-3
d_call: NA
cdr3_nt: TGTGCCACCAGCAGAGAGAGTAGGGGGGGCCTCTACACAGATACGCAGTATTTT
cdr3_aa: CATSRESRGGLYTDTQYF

clone_size: NA
v_call: TRBV29-1
j_call: TRBJ1-1
d_call: NA
cdr3_nt: TGCAGCGTTGAGAGCGACAGGACGTGGACTGAAGCTTTCTTT
cdr3_aa: CSVESDRTWTEAFF

clone_size: once
v_call: TRBV5-6
j_call: TRBJ2-3
d_call: NA
cdr3_nt: TGTGCCAGCACCATAACCCAAGATACGCAGTATTTT
cdr3_aa: CASTITQDTQYF

clone_size: NA
v_call: TRBV7-9
j_call: TRBJ2-5
d_call: TRBD1
cdr3_nt: TGTGCCAGCAGCTTCGGACAGGGACAAGAGACCCAGTACTTC
cdr3_aa: CASSFGQGQETQYF

clone_size: NA
v_call: TRBV6-2/TRBV6-3
j_call: TRBJ1-1
d_call: TRBD1
cdr3_nt: TGTGCCAGCAGCGACAGGGGCGTATTGAACACTGAAGCTTTCTTT
cdr3_aa: CASSDRGVLNTEAFF

clone_size: NA
v_call: TRBV19
j_call: TRBJ2-5
d_call: NA
cdr3_nt: TGTGCCAGTAGTATAGTTGGCAGCCAAGAGACCCAGTACTTC
cdr3_aa: CASSIVGSQETQYF

clone_size: NA
v_call: TRBV3-1/TRBV3-2
j_call: TRBJ2-6
d_call: NA
cdr3_nt: TGTGCCAGCAGCCTACCATTGGAGAGGGCTTCTGGGGCCAACGTCCTGACTTTC
cdr3_aa: CASSLPLERASGANVLTF

clone_size: NA
v_call: TRBV7-8
j_call: TRBJ1-6
d_call: NA
cdr3_nt: TGTGCCAGCAGCCGAGGGGTCTCGTCCTATAATTCACCCCTCCACTTT
cdr3_aa: CASSRGVSSYNSPLHF

clone_size: NA
v_call: TRBV27
j_call: TRBJ2-5
d_call: NA
cdr3_nt: TGTGCCAGCAGAATCAGGGTGGGAGAGACCCAGTACTTC
cdr3_aa: CASRIRVGETQYF